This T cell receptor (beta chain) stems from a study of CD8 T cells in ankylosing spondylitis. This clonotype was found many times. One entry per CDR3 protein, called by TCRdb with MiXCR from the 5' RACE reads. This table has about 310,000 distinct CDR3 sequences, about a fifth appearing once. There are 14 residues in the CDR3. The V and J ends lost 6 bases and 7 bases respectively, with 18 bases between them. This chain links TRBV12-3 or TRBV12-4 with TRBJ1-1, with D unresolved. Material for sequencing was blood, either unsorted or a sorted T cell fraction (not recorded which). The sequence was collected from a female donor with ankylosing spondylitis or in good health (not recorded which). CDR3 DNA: TGTGCCAGCAGCCCGGGCCCTTCAAAGGGTGAAGCTTTCTTT. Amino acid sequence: CASSPGPSKGEAFF.